Following are 19 T cell receptor beta chains from one sample sequenced in a study of T cells in Graves' hyperthyroidism and ophthalmopathy. TCR beta CDR3 sequences were amplified from RNA transcripts. The HTBI set primed first-round TCR CDR3 RT-PCR. Each CDR3 protein gets one entry after TCRdb re-called the multiplex PCR reads with MiXCR. Of about 92,000 distinct CDR3 sequences listed, about 51% were seen once; the top ten hold 25% to 30%. The sample taken for sequencing was blood. Receptors were obtained from a woman between 40 and 50 years old with Graves' hyperthyroidism.

The V and J genes are TRBV7-8 and TRBJ1-6, with 8 bases that match TRBD1. This CDR3 region has 15 residues. Looked up from germline, CDR1 is SGHVS and CDR2 is FQNEAQ. J lost 5 bases, V lost 5 bases, and 5 bases had no gene match. The CDR3 DNA reads TGTGCCAGCAGCCAGGGGACAGGCAATAATTCACCCCTCCACTTT. Amino acid sequence: CASSQGTGNNSPLHF.

This chain joins TRBV29-1 and TRBJ2-5; 10 bases match TRBD2. The CDR3 extends over 13 amino acids. Per germline, CDR1 SQVTM and CDR2 ANQGSEA. In DNA, the CDR3 is TGCAGTGCCTTTGGACTAGCGGCAAGGACCCAGTACTTC. Its translation: CSAFGLAARTQYF.

This clonotype was observed a few times. V gene TRBV7-6 combines with J gene TRBJ2-5; tentatively, D is TRBD1 (5 bases). V was trimmed by 5 bases and J by 5 bases, leaving 12 bases between them. The V gene's germline CDR1 is SGHVS and CDR2 FNYEAQ. The CDR3 runs 13 residues. Here the CDR3 reads CASSVARDETQYF. CDR3 sequence (DNA): TGTGCCAGCAGCGTTGCCAGGGATGAGACCCAGTACTTC. Full variable domain (outside the CDR3, taken from reference TRBV7-6 and TRBJ2-5): GAGVSQSPRYKVTKRGQDVALRCDPISGHVSLYWYRQALGQGPEFLTYFNYEAQQDKSGLPNDRFSAERPEGSISTLTIQRTEQRDSAMYRCASSVARDETQYFGPGTRLLVL.

J is TRBJ1-6 and V is TRBV10-3, with 9 bases fitting TRBD1. The germline CDR1 and CDR2 sequences are ENHRY and SYGVKD. The length of the CDR3 is 14 residues. V lost 5 bases, J lost 17 bases, and 13 bases stayed unmatched. CDR3: CAISPGGDRDLFHF. Written as DNA, the CDR3 is TGTGCCATCAGTCCTGGCGGGGACAGGGACCTCTTCCACTTT.

The table lists this clonotype with a few counts. The CDR3 bases are TGTGCCATCAGTGCGGGTAGCGGCTACGAGCAGTACTTC. The encoded protein is CAISAGSGYEQYF. This chain connects TRBV10-3 to TRBJ2-7, with D maybe TRBD2 (6 bases). This CDR3 has 13 amino acids. Germline CDR1 is ENHRY and CDR2 is SYGVKD. V shed 4 bases and J shed 3 bases, with 10 bases lying between them.

This clonotype appeared once. This chain links TRBV29-1 with TRBJ1-2; maybe TRBD1 (6 bases). The V gene lost 4 bases and the J gene lost 5 bases, with 11 bases spanning the gap. Per the germline V gene, CDR1 is SQVTM and CDR2 is ANQGSEA. There are 12 residues in the CDR3. As DNA, the CDR3 is TGCAGCGTTGCAGGGGTTCATTATGGCTACACCTTC. Translation: CSVAGVHYGYTF.

The chain is built from TRBV7-9 and TRBJ1-4; D ambiguous. Trimming stripped 4 bases from V and 5 bases from J, with 8 bases between. Per the germline V gene, CDR1 is SEHNR and CDR2 is FQNEAQ (reference sequence). The CDR3 loop spans 13 amino acids. The CDR3 is CASSYSGNEKLFF. The CDR3 DNA reads TGTGCCAGCAGCTATAGCGGGAATGAAAAACTGTTTTTT. Based on the CDR3 plus reference TRBV7-9 and TRBJ1-4, the full variable domain is DTGVSQNPRHKITKRGQNVTFRCDPISEHNRLYWYRQTLGQGPEFLTYFQNEAQLEKSRLLSDRFSAERPKGSFSTLEIQRTEQGDSAMYLCASSYSGNEKLFFGSGTQLSVL.

V gene TRBV29-1 combines with J gene TRBJ2-7; D may be TRBD1 (6 bases). Germline CDR1 SQVTM, CDR2 ANQGSEA. The CDR3 length is 11 residues. V shed 8 bases and J shed 3 bases, with 11 bases lying between them. CDR3 nucleotides: TGCAGCCTTACAGGGAACTACGAGCAGTACTTC. It yields the protein CSLTGNYEQYF.

This clonotype occurred many times. The genes are TRBV20-1 and TRBJ1-1; D is unresolved. The CDR3 contains 15 residues. In germline, CDR1 is DFQATT, CDR2 SNEGSKA (reference sequence). Trimming left V 1 base short and J 2 bases short, with 14 bases between. CDR3 in DNA: TGCAGTGCTAGAGCCCTCTACCGGGAAAACACTGAAGCTTTCTTT. Translated, it gives CSARALYRENTEAFF.

Remarks on this clonotype: A much larger clone lies one base from this, so it may be a read error. CDR3 amino acids: CASSLLAGGPRDTRYF. The CDR3 bases are TGTGCCAGCAGCTTACTAGCGGGAGGGCCGCGAGATACGCGGTATTTT. The chain uses TRBV5-6 and TRBJ2-3; 13 bases agree with TRBD2. The CDR3 has 16 amino acids. Germline lookup yields CDR1 SGHDT and CDR2 YYEEEE.

This clonotype was detected many times. This rearrangement joins TRBV6-1 to TRBJ2-2, with D perhaps given as TRBD1 or TRBD2 (6 bases each). The CDR3 covers 18 residues. With 0 bases removed from V and 0 bases from J, the gap between germline ends came to 14 bases. Germline V gene data show CDR1 as MNHNS and CDR2 as SASEGT. Written as DNA, the CDR3 is TGTGCCAGCAGTGAAGCGCTGGGGGGCCGTACGAACACCGGGGAGCTGTTTTTT. It translates to CASSEALGGRTNTGELFF.

In this sample, this clonotype turned up many times. The chain employs TRBV10-3 and TRBJ2-2; D gene uncertain. The CDR3 contains 13 residues. Germline CDR1 and CDR2: ENHRY and SYGVKD. Trimming removed 4 bases from V and 1 base from J, with 4 bases in between. CDR3 nucleotides: TGTGCCATCAGTGTTAGGAACACCGGGGAGCTGTTTTTT. This sequence encodes CAISVRNTGELFF.

This clonotype was found many times. The chain joins TRBV7-2 to TRBJ2-7, with TRBD2 matching 7 bases. The CDR3 runs to 15 residues. The ends lost 5 bases at V and 3 bases at J; junction bases unmatched: 10. Germline V gives CDR1 SGHTA, CDR2 FQGNSA. The CDR3 loop reads CASSPSFLADYEQYF. In DNA, the CDR3 is TGTGCCAGCAGCCCGTCGTTTCTAGCGGACTACGAGCAGTACTTC.

This chain joins TRBV5-1 and TRBJ2-5, with D unclear. There are 16 residues in the CDR3. With 0 bases removed from V and 5 bases from J, the gap between germline ends came to 17 bases. Germline assignment: CDR1 SGHRS and CDR2 YFSETQ. The CDR3 spells CASSLVARSGEETQYF. In DNA, the CDR3 is TGCGCCAGCAGCTTGGTGGCGAGATCAGGCGAGGAGACCCAGTACTTC.

This clonotype was picked up many times. The chain combines TRBV7-6 with TRBJ2-7; D possibly corresponds to TRBD2 (7 bases). Germline assignment: CDR1 SGHVS and CDR2 FNYEAQ. CDR3 length equals 15 residues. The V end lost 2 bases, the J end lost 3 bases, and 14 bases lay between the germline ends. As DNA, the CDR3 is TGTGCCAGCAGCTTAAGGGGGGGCCTTCTCTACGAGCAGTACTTC. Its translation: CASSLRGGLLYEQYF.

Regarding this clonotype: The CDR3 end shows no conserved phenylalanine or tryptophan, and so a read error is likely. The chain uses TRBV29-1 and TRBJ2-6; D ambiguous. Per germline, CDR1 SQVTM and CDR2 ANQGSEA. The CDR3 is 12 amino acids. The CDR3 spells CGVDTGANVLTP. The CDR3 coding sequence is TGCGGCGTTGATACCGGGGCCAACGTCCTGACTCCA.

The chain carries TRBV12-3 or TRBV12-4 and TRBJ2-5, with a tentative D call TRBD1 (6 bases). With 1 base removed from V and 3 bases from J, the gap between germline ends came to 9 bases. CDR3 length: 14 residues. CDR3 sequence: CASSLGRQEETQYF. DNA of the CDR3: TGTGCCAGCAGTTTAGGTAGACAGGAAGAGACCCAGTACTTC.

A remark on this clonotype: The germline gene is not matched at one end of the junction; a read error may be the cause. The J gene is TRBJ2-2, the V gene TRBV7-2; 10 bases are a match to TRBD2. Germline V CDR1 and CDR2: SGHTA, FQGNSA. The CDR3 spans 14 residues. The CDR3 coding sequence is TGTGCCAGCAGCCTAGCGGGGGCCGCCGGGGAGCTGTTTTTT. This sequence encodes CASSLAGAAGELFF.

Only a few counts were recorded for this clonotype. V is TRBV27 and J is TRBJ1-2; tentative D call: TRBD1 (5 bases). CDR3 length equals 15 residues. V shed 6 bases and J shed 8 bases, with 22 bases lying between them. Looked up from germline, CDR1 is MNHEY and CDR2 is SMNVEV (reference sequence). The CDR3 region has the DNA TGTGCCAGCAGCCCTAGGGCAGGGAGAAGGAGGGGCTACACCTTC. Amino acid sequence: CASSPRAGRRRGYTF.